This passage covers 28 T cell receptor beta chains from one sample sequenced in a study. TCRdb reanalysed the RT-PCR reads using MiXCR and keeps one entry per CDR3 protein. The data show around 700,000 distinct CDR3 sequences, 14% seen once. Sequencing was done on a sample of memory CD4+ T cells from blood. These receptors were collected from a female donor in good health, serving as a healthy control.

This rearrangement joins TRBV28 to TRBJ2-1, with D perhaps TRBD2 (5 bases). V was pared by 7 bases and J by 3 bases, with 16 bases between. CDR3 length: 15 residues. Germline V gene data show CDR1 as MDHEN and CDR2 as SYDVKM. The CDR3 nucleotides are TGTGCCAGCACCTTGAGGGCCCTCAGCTACAATGAGCAGTTCTTC. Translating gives CASTLRALSYNEQFF.

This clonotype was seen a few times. The CDR3 here is CANKRDLDNEQFF. The CDR3 DNA follows: TGTGCCAACAAACGGGACTTAGACAATGAGCAGTTCTTC. The chain employs TRBV10-3 and TRBJ2-1, with D maybe TRBD2 (6 bases). Trimming took 10 bases from V and 5 from J, leaving 15 bases between them. CDR1 and CDR2 (germline): ENHRY, SYGVKD. The CDR3 loop spans 13 amino acids.

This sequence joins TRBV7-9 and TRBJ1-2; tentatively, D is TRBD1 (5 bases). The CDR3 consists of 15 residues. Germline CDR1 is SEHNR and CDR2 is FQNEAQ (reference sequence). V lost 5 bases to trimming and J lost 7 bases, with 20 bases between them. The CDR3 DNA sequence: TGTGCCAGCAGCCCCATGGGGGGGAAGGATGGTGGCTACACCTTC. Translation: CASSPMGGKDGGYTF.

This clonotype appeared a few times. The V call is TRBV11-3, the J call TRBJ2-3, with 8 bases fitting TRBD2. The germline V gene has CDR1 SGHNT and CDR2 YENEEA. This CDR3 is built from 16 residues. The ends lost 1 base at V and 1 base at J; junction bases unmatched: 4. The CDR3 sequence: CASSLGTSSRTDTQYF. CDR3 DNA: TGTGCCAGCAGCTTAGGGACTAGCAGCCGCACAGATACGCAGTATTTT.

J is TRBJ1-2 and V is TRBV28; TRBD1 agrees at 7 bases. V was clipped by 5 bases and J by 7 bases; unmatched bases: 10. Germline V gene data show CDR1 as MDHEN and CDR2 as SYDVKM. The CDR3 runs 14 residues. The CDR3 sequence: CASSPPQTGTGYTF. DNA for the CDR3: TGTGCCAGCAGTCCACCCCAGACAGGGACTGGCTACACCTTC.

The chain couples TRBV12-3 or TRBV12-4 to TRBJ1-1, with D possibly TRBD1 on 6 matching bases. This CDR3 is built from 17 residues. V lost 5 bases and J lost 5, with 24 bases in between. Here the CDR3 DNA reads TGTGCCAGCAGTGCACCTACGGGGGGCGAAAGGAGAACTGAAGCTTTCTTT. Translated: CASSAPTGGERRTEAFF.

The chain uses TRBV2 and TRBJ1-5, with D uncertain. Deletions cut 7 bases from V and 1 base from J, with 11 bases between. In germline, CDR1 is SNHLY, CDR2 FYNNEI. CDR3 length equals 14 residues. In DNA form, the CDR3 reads TGTGCCAGCACTGGGCTTGGGAGCAATCAGCCCCAGCATTTT. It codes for CASTGLGSNQPQHF.

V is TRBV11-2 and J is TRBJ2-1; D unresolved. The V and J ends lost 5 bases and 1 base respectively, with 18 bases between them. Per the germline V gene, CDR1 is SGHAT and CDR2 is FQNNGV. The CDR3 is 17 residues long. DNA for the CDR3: TGTGCCAGCAGCCCCCGTCCGTTGCGGAGATCCTACAATGAGCAGTTCTTC. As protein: CASSPRPLRRSYNEQFF.

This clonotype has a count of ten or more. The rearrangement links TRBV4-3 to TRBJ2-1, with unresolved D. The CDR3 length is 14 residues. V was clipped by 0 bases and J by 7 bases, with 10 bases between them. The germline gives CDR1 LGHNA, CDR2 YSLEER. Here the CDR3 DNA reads TGCGCCAGCAGCCAAGATTGGCGAGAAAATGAGCAGTTCTTC. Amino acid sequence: CASSQDWRENEQFF.

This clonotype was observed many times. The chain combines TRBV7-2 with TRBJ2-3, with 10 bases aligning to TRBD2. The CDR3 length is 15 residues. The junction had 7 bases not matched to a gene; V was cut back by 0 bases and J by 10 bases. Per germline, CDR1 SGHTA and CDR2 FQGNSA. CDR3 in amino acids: CASSLAVLAGVSQYF. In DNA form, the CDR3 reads TGTGCCAGCAGCTTAGCGGTCCTAGCGGGAGTTTCGCAGTATTTT.

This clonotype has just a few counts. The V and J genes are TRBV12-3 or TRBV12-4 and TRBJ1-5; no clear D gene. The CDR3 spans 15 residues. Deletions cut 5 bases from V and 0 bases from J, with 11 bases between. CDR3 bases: TGTGCCAGCAGTCTGGCAGTCAATAGCAATCAGCCCCAGCATTTT. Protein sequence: CASSLAVNSNQPQHF.

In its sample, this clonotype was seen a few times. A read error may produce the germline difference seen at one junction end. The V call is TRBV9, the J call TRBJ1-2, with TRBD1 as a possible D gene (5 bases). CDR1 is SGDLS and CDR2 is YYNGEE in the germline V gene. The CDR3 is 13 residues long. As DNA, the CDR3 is TGTGCCAGCAGTGGGGACCCCAGTTATGGTTACACCTTC. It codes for CASSGDPSYGYTF.

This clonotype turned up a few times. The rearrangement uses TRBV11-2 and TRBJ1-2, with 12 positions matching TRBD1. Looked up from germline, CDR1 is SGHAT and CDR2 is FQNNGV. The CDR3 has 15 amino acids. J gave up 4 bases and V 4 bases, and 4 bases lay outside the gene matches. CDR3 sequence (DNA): TGTGCCAGCAGCTGGGGACAGGGGGCCGCCTATGGCTACACCTTC. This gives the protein CASSWGQGAAYGYTF. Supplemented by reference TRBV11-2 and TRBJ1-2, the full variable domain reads EAGVAQSPRYKIIEKRQSVAFWCNPISGHATLYWYQQILGQGPKLLIQFQNNGVVDDSQLPKDRFSAERLKGVDSTLKIQPAKLEDSAVYLCASSWGQGAAYGYTFGSGTRLTVV.

This CDR3 is CASSPGPADQKLFF. CDR3 bases: TGTGCCAGCAGTCCGGGTCCCGCGGACCAAAAACTGTTTTTT. The chain combines TRBV5-6 with TRBJ1-4; D call uncertain. V lost 5 bases and J lost 9, with 17 bases in between. The CDR3 extends over 14 amino acids. The germline CDR1 and CDR2 sequences are SGHDT and YYEEEE.

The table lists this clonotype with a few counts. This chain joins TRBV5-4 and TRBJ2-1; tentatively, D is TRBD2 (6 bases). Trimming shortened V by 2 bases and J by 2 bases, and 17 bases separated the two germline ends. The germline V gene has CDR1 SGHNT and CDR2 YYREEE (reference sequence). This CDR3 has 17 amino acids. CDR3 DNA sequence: TGTGCCAGCAGCTTTGGTAGCGGCGCCGTACCCTACAATGAGCAGTTCTTC. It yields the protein CASSFGSGAVPYNEQFF.

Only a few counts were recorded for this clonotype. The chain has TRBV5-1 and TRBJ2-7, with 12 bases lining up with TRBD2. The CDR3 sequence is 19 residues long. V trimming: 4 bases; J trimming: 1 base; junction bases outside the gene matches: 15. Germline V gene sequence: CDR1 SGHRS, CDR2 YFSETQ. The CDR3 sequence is CASSRIGTASGRASYEQYF. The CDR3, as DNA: TGCGCCAGCAGCCGCATCGGGACAGCTAGCGGGAGGGCGTCCTACGAGCAGTACTTC.

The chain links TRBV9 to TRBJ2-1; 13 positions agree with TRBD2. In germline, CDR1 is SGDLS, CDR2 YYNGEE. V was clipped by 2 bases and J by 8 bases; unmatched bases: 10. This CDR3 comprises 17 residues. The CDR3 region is CASSVSLLAGGPYEQFF. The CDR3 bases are TGTGCCAGCAGCGTTTCTTTACTAGCGGGAGGGCCCTATGAGCAGTTCTTC.

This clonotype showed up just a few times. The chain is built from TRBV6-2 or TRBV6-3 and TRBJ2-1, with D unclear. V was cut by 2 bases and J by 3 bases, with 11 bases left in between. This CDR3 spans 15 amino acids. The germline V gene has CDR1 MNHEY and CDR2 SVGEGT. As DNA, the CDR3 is TGTGCCAGCAGTTACGGTAGGGCTCACTACAATGAGCAGTTCTTC. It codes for CASSYGRAHYNEQFF.

The CDR3 protein is CASSWGDRDQETQYF. DNA of the CDR3: TGTGCCAGCAGTTGGGGGGACAGAGACCAAGAGACCCAGTACTTC. This chain joins TRBV6-2 or TRBV6-3 and TRBJ2-5; D might be TRBD1 (7 bases). Trimming shortened V by 4 bases and J by 0 bases, and 12 bases separated the two germline ends. CDR3 length: 15 amino acids. The germline V gene has CDR1 MNHEY and CDR2 SVGEGT.

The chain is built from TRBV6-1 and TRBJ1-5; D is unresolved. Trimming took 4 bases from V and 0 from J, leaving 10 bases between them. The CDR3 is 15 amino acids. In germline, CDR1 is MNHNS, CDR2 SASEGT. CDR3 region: CASSAGGNSNQPQHF. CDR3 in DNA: TGTGCCAGCAGTGCGGGAGGGAATAGCAATCAGCCCCAGCATTTT.

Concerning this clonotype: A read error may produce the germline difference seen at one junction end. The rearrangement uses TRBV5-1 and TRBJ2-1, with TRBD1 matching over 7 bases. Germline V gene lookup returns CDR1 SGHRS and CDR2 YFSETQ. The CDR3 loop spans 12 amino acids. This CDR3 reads CASSLGQEHSHF. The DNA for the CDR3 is TGCGCCAGCAGCTTAGGACAGGAGCATAGCCACTTC.

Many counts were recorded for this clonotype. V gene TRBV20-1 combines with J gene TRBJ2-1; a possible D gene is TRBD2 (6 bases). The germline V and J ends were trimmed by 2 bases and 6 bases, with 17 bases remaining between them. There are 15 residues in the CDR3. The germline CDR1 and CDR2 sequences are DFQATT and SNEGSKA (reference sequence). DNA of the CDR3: TGCAGTGCTAGAACCGGGACTCCCACCAGCAATGAGCAGTTCTTC. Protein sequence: CSARTGTPTSNEQFF.

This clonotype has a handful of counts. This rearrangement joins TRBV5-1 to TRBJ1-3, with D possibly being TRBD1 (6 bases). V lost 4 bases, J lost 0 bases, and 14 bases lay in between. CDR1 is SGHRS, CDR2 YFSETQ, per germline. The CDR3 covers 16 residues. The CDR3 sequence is CASSPGDSNSGNTIYF. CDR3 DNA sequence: TGCGCCAGCAGCCCAGGGGACTCCAACTCTGGAAACACCATATATTTT. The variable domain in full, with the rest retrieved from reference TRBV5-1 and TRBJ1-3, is KAGVTQTPRYLIKTRGQQVTLSCSPISGHRSVSWYQQTPGQGLQFLFEYFSETQRNKGNFPGRFSGRQFSNSRSEMNVSTLELGDSALYLCASSPGDSNSGNTIYFGEGSWLTVV.

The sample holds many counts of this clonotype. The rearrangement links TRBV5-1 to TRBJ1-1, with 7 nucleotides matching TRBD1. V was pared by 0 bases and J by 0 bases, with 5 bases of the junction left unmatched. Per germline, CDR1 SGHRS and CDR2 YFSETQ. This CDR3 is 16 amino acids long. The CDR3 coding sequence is TGCGCCAGCAGCTTGGAAGGGGGCAGCATGAACACTGAAGCTTTCTTT. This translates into CASSLEGGSMNTEAFF.

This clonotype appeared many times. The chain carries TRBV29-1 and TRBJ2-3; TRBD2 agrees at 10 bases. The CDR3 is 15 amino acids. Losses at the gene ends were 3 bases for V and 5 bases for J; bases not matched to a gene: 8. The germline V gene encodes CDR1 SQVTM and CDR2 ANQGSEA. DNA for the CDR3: TGCAGCGTTGAGTTGGCTAGCGGGAGTCTAGATACGCAGTATTTT. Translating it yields CSVELASGSLDTQYF.

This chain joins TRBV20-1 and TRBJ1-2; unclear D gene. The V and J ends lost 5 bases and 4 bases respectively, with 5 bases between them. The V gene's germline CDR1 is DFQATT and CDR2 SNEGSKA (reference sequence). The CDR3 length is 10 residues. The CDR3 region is CSAPIYGYTF. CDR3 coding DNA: TGCAGTGCTCCGATCTATGGCTACACCTTC.

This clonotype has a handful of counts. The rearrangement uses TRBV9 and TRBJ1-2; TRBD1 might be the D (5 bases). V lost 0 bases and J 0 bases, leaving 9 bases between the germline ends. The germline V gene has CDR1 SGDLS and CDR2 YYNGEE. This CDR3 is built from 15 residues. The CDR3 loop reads CASSVGQGPNYGYTF. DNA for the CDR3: TGTGCCAGCAGCGTAGGCCAGGGTCCTAACTATGGCTACACCTTC.

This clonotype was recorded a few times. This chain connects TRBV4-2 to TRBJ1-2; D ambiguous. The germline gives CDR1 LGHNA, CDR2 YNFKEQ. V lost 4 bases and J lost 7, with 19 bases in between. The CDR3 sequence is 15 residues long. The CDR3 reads CASSPGGGLGGGYTF. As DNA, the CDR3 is TGTGCCAGCAGCCCAGGAGGAGGACTCGGAGGTGGCTACACCTTC.